The entry that follows covers one T cell receptor (beta chain) sequence. The CDR3 runs 14 residues. The protocol was immunoSEQ multiplex PCR, while the TCRdb copy is restricted to in-frame clones and leaves out a portion. The sample consists of some 66,000 clones, 90% to 95% of them appearing once. This sample is drawn from a study of blood T cell repertoires in COVID-19. About the research overall: The origin of the acute and convalescent COVID-19 samples was the United States, Italy and Spain.

The sequenced sample consisted of peripheral blood. The chain recombines TRBV21-1 with TRBJ2-3; the table's D call, TRBD2, was not checked against the DNA. TRBV21-1 is a pseudogene locus. This TCR derives from a human donor in a cohort sampled during active COVID-19. The CDR3 nucleotides read TGTGCCAGCAGCGCTAGCGGATACACAGATACGCAGTATTTT. Translated, it gives CASSASGYTDTQYF.